The 9 T cell receptor beta chains presented below share a single source sample, sequenced in a study of CD8 T cells in ankylosing spondylitis. TCRdb reprocessed the 5' RACE reads via MiXCR and lists one record per CDR3 protein. The table has around 53,000 distinct CDR3 sequences, 6.5% to 9% seen once. The sample consisted of blood, either unsorted or a sorted T cell fraction (not recorded which). The receptors derive from a female donor with ankylosing spondylitis or in good health (not recorded which).

This clonotype was observed many times. V usage is TRBV11-2 and J usage is TRBJ1-1; D is undetermined. Germline V gene data show CDR1 as SGHAT and CDR2 as FQNNGV. V shed 4 bases and J shed 5 bases, with 20 bases lying between them. The CDR3 has 16 residues. DNA of the CDR3: TGTGCCAGCAGCTCCGTAGGGAGGATCGTCTCGACTGAAGCTTTCTTT. Translated, it gives CASSSVGRIVSTEAFF.

This clonotype was seen at least ten times. The chain is built from TRBV12-3 or TRBV12-4 and TRBJ2-7; D might be TRBD1 (5 bases). There are 15 residues in the CDR3. V was shortened by 2 bases and J by 1 base, with 12 bases between the two germline ends. CDR3 sequence (DNA): TGTGCCAGCAGTTTAAATCAGGGCCCATCCTACGAGCAGTACTTC. Translating it yields CASSLNQGPSYEQYF.

In its sample, this clonotype was seen many times. The V and J genes are TRBV12-3 or TRBV12-4 and TRBJ2-7; maybe TRBD2 (5 bases). The V end lost 2 bases, the J end lost 2 bases, and 13 bases lay between the germline ends. The CDR3 consists of 15 residues. CDR3 amino acids: CASSLSAGPPYEQYF. CDR3 DNA: TGTGCCAGCAGTTTATCTGCGGGTCCCCCCTACGAGCAGTACTTC.

A few counts support this clonotype. V is TRBV6-2 or TRBV6-3 and J is TRBJ1-6, with D possibly matching TRBD1 (6 bases). CDR1 MNHEY and CDR2 SVGEGT come from the germline V gene. V lost 2 bases and J 7 bases, leaving 9 bases between the germline ends. The CDR3 totals 14 residues. The CDR3 region is CASSYQGPNSPLHF. The CDR3 nucleotides read TGTGCCAGCAGTTACCAGGGGCCGAATTCACCCCTCCACTTT.

In its sample, this clonotype was seen many times. The chain links TRBV5-5 to TRBJ2-4, with 8 bases aligning to TRBD1. J was trimmed by 0 bases and V by 4 bases; bases with no gene match: 12. The CDR3 covers 18 residues. The V gene's germline CDR1 is SGHKS and CDR2 YYEKEE (reference sequence). Here the CDR3 DNA reads TGTGCCAGCAGCCCAGGACAGGGCGCAACATTAGCCAAAAACATTCAGTACTTC. It encodes CASSPGQGATLAKNIQYF. The whole variable domain, remainder taken from reference TRBV5-5 and TRBJ2-4, is DAGVTQSPTHLIKTRGQQVTLRCSPISGHKSVSWYQQVLGQGPQFIFQYYEKEERGRGNFPDRFSARQFPNYSSELNVNALLLGDSALYLCASSPGQGATLAKNIQYFGAGTRLSVL.

The table lists this clonotype with many counts. This sequence joins TRBV12-3 or TRBV12-4 and TRBJ2-2; tentatively, D is TRBD1 (6 bases). The CDR3 loop spans 15 amino acids. V lost 7 bases and J lost 2, with 14 bases in between. The CDR3 sequence is CASTNGQLNTGELFF. DNA of the CDR3: TGTGCCAGCACCAACGGACAGCTAAACACCGGGGAGCTGTTTTTT.

This clonotype was seen more than once but under ten times. The chain employs TRBV5-5 and TRBJ2-7; 7 bases are a match to TRBD1. J gave up 3 bases and V 4 bases, and 7 bases lay outside the gene matches. This CDR3 is 14 amino acids long. In germline, CDR1 is SGHKS, CDR2 YYEKEE (reference sequence). This CDR3 reads CASSPGPGGYEQYF. Written as DNA, the CDR3 is TGTGCCAGCAGCCCTGGGCCAGGGGGCTACGAGCAGTACTTC.

This clonotype was counted between two and nine times. The chain employs TRBV5-1 and TRBJ2-1; 9 bases match TRBD1. CDR1 is SGHRS, CDR2 YFSETQ, per germline. V was pared by 4 bases and J by 0 bases, with 5 bases of the junction left unmatched. The CDR3 length is 16 residues. DNA for the CDR3: TGCGCCAGCAGCCCCGGACAGGGGAGCTCCTACAATGAGCAGTTCTTC. Amino acids: CASSPGQGSSYNEQFF. Filled out from reference TRBV5-1 and TRBJ2-1, the complete variable domain reads KAGVTQTPRYLIKTRGQQVTLSCSPISGHRSVSWYQQTPGQGLQFLFEYFSETQRNKGNFPGRFSGRQFSNSRSEMNVSTLELGDSALYLCASSPGQGSSYNEQFFGPGTRLTVL.

This clonotype was observed at least ten times. The chain carries TRBV25-1 and TRBJ2-1; TRBD1 matches 7 bases. The germline gives CDR1 MGHDK, CDR2 SYGVNS. CDR3 length equals 15 residues. V gave up 5 bases and J gave up 3 bases; unmatched junction bases: 7. In DNA form, the CDR3 reads TGTGCCAGCAGTCAGTACGGGACAGACTACAATGAGCAGTTCTTC. It specifies CASSQYGTDYNEQFF.